The T cell receptor beta chain described here comes from a study of T cells in Graves' hyperthyroidism and ophthalmopathy. RNA transcripts gave rise to amplified TCR beta CDR3 regions. HTBI primers were used for first-round RT-PCR of the TCR CDR3. MiXCR, run by TCRdb on the multiplex PCR reads, gives a single entry per CDR3 protein. The repertoire holds approximately 630,000 distinct CDR3 sequences, with 15% to 20% as singletons. This clonotype was detected many times. Its antigen remains unidentified. Study conclusions and caveats: The majority of expanded thyroid clonotypes above 0.001 also appeared in blood. From stable hyperthyroidism, ophthalmopathy was separated by a 13 V-J model.

PBMCs were obtained from over 8.5 ml fresh peripheral blood. This clonotype was sampled from a woman in her twenties or thirties with Graves' hyperthyroidism. The sequenced sample consisted of blood.

The DNA for the CDR3 is TGCGCCAGCAGCCCGACGTCTAGCGGGAGAGGCACAGATACGCAGTATTTT. This sequence encodes CASSPTSSGRGTDTQYF. The V call is TRBV5-1, the J call TRBJ2-3; 10 bases align to TRBD2. The CDR3 has 17 residues. V dropped 4 bases and J dropped 1; count of bases not matched to a gene: 9. Germline CDR1 is SGHRS and CDR2 is YFSETQ. Complete variable domain (other parts from reference TRBV5-1 and TRBJ2-3): KAGVTQTPRYLIKTRGQQVTLSCSPISGHRSVSWYQQTPGQGLQFLFEYFSETQRNKGNFPGRFSGRQFSNSRSEMNVSTLELGDSALYLCASSPTSSGRGTDTQYFGPGTRLTVL.